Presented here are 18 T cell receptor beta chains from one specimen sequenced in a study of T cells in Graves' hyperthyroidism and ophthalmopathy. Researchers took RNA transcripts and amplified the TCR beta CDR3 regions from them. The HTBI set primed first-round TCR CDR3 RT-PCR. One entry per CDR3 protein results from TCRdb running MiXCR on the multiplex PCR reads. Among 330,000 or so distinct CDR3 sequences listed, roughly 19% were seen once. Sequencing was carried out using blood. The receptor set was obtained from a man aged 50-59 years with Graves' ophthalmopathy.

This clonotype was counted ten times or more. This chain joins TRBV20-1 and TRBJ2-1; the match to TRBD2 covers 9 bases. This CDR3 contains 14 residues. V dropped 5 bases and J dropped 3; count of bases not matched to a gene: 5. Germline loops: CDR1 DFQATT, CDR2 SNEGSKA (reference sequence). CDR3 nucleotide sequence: TGCAGTGCTGGACTAGCGAGGGGCTACAATGAGCAGTTCTTC. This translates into CSAGLARGYNEQFF.

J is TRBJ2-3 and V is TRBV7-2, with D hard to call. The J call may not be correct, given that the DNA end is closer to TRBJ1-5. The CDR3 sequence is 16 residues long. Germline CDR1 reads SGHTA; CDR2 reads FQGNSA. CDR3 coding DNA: TGTGCCAGCAGCTTAGGTGGTAACCCGAGAACAGATACGCAGCATTTT. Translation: CASSLGGNPRTDTQHF.

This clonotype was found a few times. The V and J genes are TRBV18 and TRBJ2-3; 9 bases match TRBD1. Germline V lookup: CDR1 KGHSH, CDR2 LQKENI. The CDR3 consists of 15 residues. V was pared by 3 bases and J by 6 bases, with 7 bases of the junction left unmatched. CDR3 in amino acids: CASSPRDRVIDTQYF. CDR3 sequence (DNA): TGTGCCAGCTCACCCCGGGACAGGGTCATCGATACGCAGTATTTT.

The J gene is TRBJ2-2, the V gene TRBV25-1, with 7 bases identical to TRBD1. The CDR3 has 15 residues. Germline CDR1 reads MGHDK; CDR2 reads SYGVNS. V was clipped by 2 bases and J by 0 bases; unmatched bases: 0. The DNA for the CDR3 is TGTGCCAGCAGTGAACAGGGGGCGAACACCGGGGAGCTGTTTTTT. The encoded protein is CASSEQGANTGELFF.

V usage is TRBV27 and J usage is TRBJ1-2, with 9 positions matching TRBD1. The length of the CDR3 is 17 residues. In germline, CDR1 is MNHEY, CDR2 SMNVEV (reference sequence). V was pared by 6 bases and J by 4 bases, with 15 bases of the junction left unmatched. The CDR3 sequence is CASSLTGGTGTVYGYTF. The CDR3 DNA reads TGTGCCAGCAGCCTTACAGGGGGGACAGGGACCGTCTATGGCTACACCTTC.

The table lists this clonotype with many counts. The CDR3 region has the DNA TGTGCCAGCAGCTCGACTAGCGGAATCAATACGCAGTATTTT. This codes for CASSSTSGINTQYF. The chain has TRBV6-1 and TRBJ2-3; TRBD2 matches at 9 bases. Per the germline V gene, CDR1 is MNHNS and CDR2 is SASEGT. The CDR3 extends over 14 amino acids. Losses at the gene ends were 6 bases for V and 7 bases for J; bases not matched to a gene: 8.

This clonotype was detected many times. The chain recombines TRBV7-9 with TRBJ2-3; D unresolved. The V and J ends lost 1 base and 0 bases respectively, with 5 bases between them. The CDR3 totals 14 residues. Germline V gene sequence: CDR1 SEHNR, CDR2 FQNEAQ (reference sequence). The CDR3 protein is CASSLVGSTDTQYF. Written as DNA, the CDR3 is TGTGCCAGCAGCTTAGTCGGCAGCACAGATACGCAGTATTTT.

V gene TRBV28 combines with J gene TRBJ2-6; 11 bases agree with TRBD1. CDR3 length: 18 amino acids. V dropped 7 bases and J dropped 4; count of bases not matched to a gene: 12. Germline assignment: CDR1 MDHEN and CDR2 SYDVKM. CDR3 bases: TGTGCCAGCACCCTTGAGGGGGACAGGGGGTTAGGGGCCAACGTCCTGACTTTC. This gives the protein CASTLEGDRGLGANVLTF. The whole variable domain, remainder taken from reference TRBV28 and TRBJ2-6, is DVKVTQSSRYLVKRTGEKVFLECVQDMDHENMFWYRQDPGLGLRLIYFSYDVKMKEKGDIPEGYSVSREKKERFSLILESASTNQTSMYLCASTLEGDRGLGANVLTFGAGSRLTVL.

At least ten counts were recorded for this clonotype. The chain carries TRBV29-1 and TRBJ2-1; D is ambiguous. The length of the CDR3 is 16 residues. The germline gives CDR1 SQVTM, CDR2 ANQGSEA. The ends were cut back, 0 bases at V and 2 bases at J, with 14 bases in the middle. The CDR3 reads CSVEDSLAGTYNEQFF. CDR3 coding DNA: TGCAGCGTTGAAGATTCCCTCGCTGGGACCTACAATGAGCAGTTCTTC.

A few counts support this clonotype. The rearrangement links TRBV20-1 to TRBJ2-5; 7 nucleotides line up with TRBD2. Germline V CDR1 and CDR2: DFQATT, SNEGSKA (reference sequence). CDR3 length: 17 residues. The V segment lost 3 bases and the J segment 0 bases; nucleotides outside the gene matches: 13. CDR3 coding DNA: TGCAGTGCTAGCAGCGGGCTAGCGGTTTCTAACCAAGAGACCCAGTACTTC. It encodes CSASSGLAVSNQETQYF.

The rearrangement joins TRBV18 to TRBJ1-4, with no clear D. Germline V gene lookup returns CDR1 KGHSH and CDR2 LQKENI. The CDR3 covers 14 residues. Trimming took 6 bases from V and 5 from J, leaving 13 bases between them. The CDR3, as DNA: TGTGCCAGCTCGCCGAGCGCGAACAATGAAAAACTGTTTTTT. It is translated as CASSPSANNEKLFF.

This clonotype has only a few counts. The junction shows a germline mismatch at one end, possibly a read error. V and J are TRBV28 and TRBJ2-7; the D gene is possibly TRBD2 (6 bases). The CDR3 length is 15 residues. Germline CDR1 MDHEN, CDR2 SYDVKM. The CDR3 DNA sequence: TGTGCCAGCAGTTTTGGGAGCGGGCCTACCTACGGGCAGTACTTC. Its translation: CASSFGSGPTYGQYF.

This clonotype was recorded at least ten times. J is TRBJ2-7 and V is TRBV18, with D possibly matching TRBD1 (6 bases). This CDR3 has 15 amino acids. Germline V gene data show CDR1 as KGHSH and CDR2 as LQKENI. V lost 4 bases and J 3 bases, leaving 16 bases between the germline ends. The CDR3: CASSRLTGKDYEQYF. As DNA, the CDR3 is TGTGCCAGCTCACGACTCACAGGGAAGGACTACGAGCAGTACTTC.

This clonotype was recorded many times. CDR3: CSARRDNSYEQYF. The DNA of the CDR3 is TGCAGTGCTAGGAGGGACAACTCCTACGAGCAGTACTTC. This chain connects TRBV20-1 to TRBJ2-7, with a weak D call TRBD1 (6 bases). The germline CDR1 and CDR2 sequences are DFQATT and SNEGSKA (reference sequence). V lost 3 bases to trimming and J lost 0 bases, with 9 bases between them. The CDR3 totals 13 residues.

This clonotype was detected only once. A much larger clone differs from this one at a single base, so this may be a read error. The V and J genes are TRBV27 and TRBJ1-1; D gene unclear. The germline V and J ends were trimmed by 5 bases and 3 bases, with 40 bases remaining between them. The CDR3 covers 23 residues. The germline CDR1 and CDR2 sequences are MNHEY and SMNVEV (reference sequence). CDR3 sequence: CASSRRDKASSSPWYWCDTEAFF. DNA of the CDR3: TGTGCCAGCAGTAGAAGGGATAAAGCCTCATCTAGCCCTTGGTATTGGTGTGACACTGAAGCTTTCTTT.

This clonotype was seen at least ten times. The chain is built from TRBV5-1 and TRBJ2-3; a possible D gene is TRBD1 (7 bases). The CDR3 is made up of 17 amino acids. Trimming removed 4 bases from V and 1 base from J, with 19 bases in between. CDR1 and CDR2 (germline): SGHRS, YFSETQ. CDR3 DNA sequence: TGCGCCAGCAGCCAGTCGAGCCAGGGGGGACGCACAGATACGCAGTATTTT. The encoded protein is CASSQSSQGGRTDTQYF.

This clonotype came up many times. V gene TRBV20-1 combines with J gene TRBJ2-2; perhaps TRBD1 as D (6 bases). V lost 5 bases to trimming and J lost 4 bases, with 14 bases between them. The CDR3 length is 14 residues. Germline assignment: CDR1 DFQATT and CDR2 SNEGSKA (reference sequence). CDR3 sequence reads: CSAARGLSTGELFF. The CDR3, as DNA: TGCAGTGCTGCCAGGGGTTTGTCCACCGGGGAGCTGTTTTTT.

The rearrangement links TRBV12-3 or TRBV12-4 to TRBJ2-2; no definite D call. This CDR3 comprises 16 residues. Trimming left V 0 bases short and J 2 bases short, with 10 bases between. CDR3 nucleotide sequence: TGTGCCAGCAGTTTAGCCGGGCGTTCAAACACCGGGGAGCTGTTTTTT. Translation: CASSLAGRSNTGELFF.